The 17 T cell receptor beta chains in this list originate from one sample, sequenced in a study of cytomegalovirus exposure and HLA in healthy donors. In the PCR, 60 Vbeta and 13 Jbeta primers were used. This table comes from immunoSEQ multiplex PCR, and its TCRdb copy is limited to in-frame clones, with some not included. The sample yields 150,000 to 200,000 clones, 60% to 80% seen once. The sequencing input was PBMCs. The receptor set was obtained from a man aged 35-49 years in good health and CMV-seropositive.

The rearrangement joins TRBV28 to TRBJ1-3; 8 nucleotides align to TRBD1. The CDR3 contains 15 residues. Trimming at V came to 5 bases and at J to 3 bases, leaving 6 bases not matched to a gene. Per the germline V gene, CDR1 is MDHEN and CDR2 is SYDVKM. CDR3 DNA sequence: TGTGCCAGCAGTACAACAGGGGGACGTGGAAACACCATATATTTT. Amino acids: CASSTTGGRGNTIYF. Drawing the rest from reference TRBV28 and TRBJ1-3, the complete variable domain is DVKVTQSSRYLVKRTGEKVFLECVQDMDHENMFWYRQDPGLGLRLIYFSYDVKMKEKGDIPEGYSVSREKKERFSLILESASTNQTSMYLCASSTTGGRGNTIYFGEGSWLTVV.

This chain's CDR3 is CASKSGTGSEKLFF. The CDR3 DNA reads as TGTGCCAGCAAGTCCGGGACAGGGAGCGAAAAACTGTTTTTT. V gene TRBV2 combines with J gene TRBJ1-4, with 9 bases aligning to TRBD1. Germline V gene data show CDR1 as SNHLY and CDR2 as FYNNEI. J was trimmed by 8 bases and V by 7 bases; bases with no gene match: 8. This CDR3 contains 14 residues.

The rearrangement uses TRBV19 and TRBJ2-4; TRBD2 matches 7 bases. CDR1 is LNHDA, CDR2 SQIVND, per germline (reference sequence). The CDR3 has 16 amino acids. The ends lost 7 bases at V and 1 base at J; junction bases unmatched: 10. Written as DNA, the CDR3 is TGTGCCAGTACCCGCGCAGGGAGGGTGGCCAAAAACATTCAGTACTTC. It yields the protein CASTRAGRVAKNIQYF.

This chain joins TRBV27 and TRBJ1-2; 7 bases map to TRBD1. CDR3 length equals 15 residues. CDR1 is MNHEY, CDR2 SMNVEV, per germline (reference sequence). V lost 5 bases and J lost 1; bases outside the gene matches: 7. The CDR3 protein is CASSPPGQNNYGYTF. Here the CDR3 DNA reads TGTGCCAGCAGTCCGCCGGGACAGAATAACTATGGCTACACCTTC.

This rearrangement joins TRBV19 to TRBJ2-4; D is uncertain. The V end lost 5 bases, the J end lost 0 bases, and 8 bases lay between the germline ends. Germline V gives CDR1 LNHDA, CDR2 SQIVND (reference sequence). This CDR3 comprises 14 residues. The CDR3 loop reads CASSEQLAKNIQYF. CDR3 bases: TGTGCCAGTAGTGAACAGCTAGCCAAAAACATTCAGTACTTC. Supplemented by reference TRBV19 and TRBJ2-4, the full variable domain reads DGGITQSPKYLFRKEGQNVTLSCEQNLNHDAMYWYRQDPGQGLRLIYYSQIVNDFQKGDIAEGYSVSREKKESFPLTVTSAQKNPTAFYLCASSEQLAKNIQYFGAGTRLSVL.

This chain joins TRBV9 and TRBJ2-4; 8 bases fit TRBD1. The CDR3 extends over 16 amino acids. Germline V gives CDR1 SGDLS, CDR2 YYNGEE. The V gene end was trimmed by 0 bases and the J gene end by 0 bases; junction bases not matched to a gene: 2. CDR3 DNA: TGTGCCAGCAGCGTAGGGGGACAGGAAGCCAAAAACATTCAGTACTTC. Translating it yields CASSVGGQEAKNIQYF. The variable domain in full, completed from reference TRBV9 and TRBJ2-4, reads DSGVTQTPKHLITATGQRVTLRCSPRSGDLSVYWYQQSLDQGLQFLIQYYNGEERAKGNILERFSAQQFPDLHSELNLSSLELGDSALYFCASSVGGQEAKNIQYFGAGTRLSVL.

The chain links TRBV30 to TRBJ2-7; weak D call: TRBD2 (5 bases). The CDR3 contains 14 residues. CDR1 is GTSNPN, CDR2 SVGIG, per germline (reference sequence). V lost 0 bases and J lost 2, with 11 bases in between. CDR3 sequence reads: CAWSVLVRAYEQYF. The CDR3 bases are TGTGCCTGGAGTGTACTAGTCAGAGCCTACGAGCAGTACTTC.

The chain combines TRBV7-3 with TRBJ2-3, with 7 bases that match TRBD2. The CDR3 extends over 15 amino acids. Germline V gene data show CDR1 as SGHTA and CDR2 as FQGTGA. Trimming cost V 5 bases and J 2 bases; bases outside gene matches: 7. The CDR3 region has the DNA TGTGCCAGCAGCCTAAGCGGGACGAACACAGATACGCAGTATTTT. Translated, it gives CASSLSGTNTDTQYF.

This chain joins TRBV5-1 and TRBJ2-5; the match to TRBD2 covers 15 bases. CDR3 length: 19 residues. From germline, CDR1 is SGHRS and CDR2 YFSETQ. V lost 3 bases to trimming and J lost 5 bases; unmatched junction nucleotides: 14. In DNA, the CDR3 is TGCGCCAGCAGCTCGAGCTTAGGACTAGCGGGAGGGCCGGGGGAGACCCAGTACTTC. It is translated as CASSSSLGLAGGPGETQYF.

The chain is built from TRBV5-1 and TRBJ2-3; TRBD2 is a possible D gene (6 bases). V was trimmed by 0 bases and J by 1 base, leaving 9 bases between them. Germline V lookup: CDR1 SGHRS, CDR2 YFSETQ. The CDR3 spans 15 residues. This CDR3 is CASSLGGTRTDTQYF. The CDR3 coding sequence is TGCGCCAGCAGCTTGGGCGGGACTCGCACAGATACGCAGTATTTT. Based on the CDR3 plus reference TRBV5-1 and TRBJ2-3, the full variable domain is KAGVTQTPRYLIKTRGQQVTLSCSPISGHRSVSWYQQTPGQGLQFLFEYFSETQRNKGNFPGRFSGRQFSNSRSEMNVSTLELGDSALYLCASSLGGTRTDTQYFGPGTRLTVL.

The chain combines TRBV28 with TRBJ2-3; TRBD2 agrees at 10 bases. The junction had 6 bases not matched to a gene; V was cut back by 5 bases and J by 1 base. CDR3 size: 16 residues. Germline V gene data show CDR1 as MDHEN and CDR2 as SYDVKM. DNA of the CDR3: TGTGCCAGCAGTACTTTAGCGGGAGGAGGCACAGATACGCAGTATTTT. Protein: CASSTLAGGGTDTQYF.

The V gene is TRBV5-6, the J gene TRBJ2-3, with 8 bases lining up with TRBD1. CDR3 length: 12 amino acids. Trimming at V came to 7 bases and at J to 4 bases, leaving 2 bases not matched to a gene. Germline V gives CDR1 SGHDT, CDR2 YYEEEE. This chain's CDR3 is CASETGADTQYF. The CDR3 bases are TGTGCCAGCGAGACAGGGGCAGATACGCAGTATTTT.

The gene calls are TRBV13 and TRBJ2-5; TRBD1 matches at 8 bases. The V gene's germline CDR1 is PRHDT and CDR2 FYEKMQ (reference sequence). The CDR3 extends over 15 amino acids. The V and J ends lost 4 bases and 2 bases, in that order; junction bases with no gene match: 6. The CDR3, as DNA: TGTGCCAGCAGCTCCGGACAGGGTCTACAAGAGACCCAGTACTTC. Protein sequence: CASSSGQGLQETQYF.

The chain joins TRBV5-1 to TRBJ2-5; 8 bases are shared with TRBD2. From germline, CDR1 is SGHRS and CDR2 YFSETQ. This CDR3 is built from 15 residues. With 0 bases clipped from V and 4 bases from J, the junction kept 5 bases outside the gene matches. Written as DNA, the CDR3 is TGCGCCAGCAGCTTGGCCCGGACTAGCATAGAGACCCAGTACTTC. Translation: CASSLARTSIETQYF.

The chain uses TRBV19 and TRBJ2-1; 7 bases line up with TRBD2. CDR3 length equals 16 residues. V gave up 1 base and J gave up 4 bases; unmatched junction bases: 7. CDR1 is LNHDA and CDR2 is SQIVND in the germline V gene (reference sequence). CDR3 sequence: CASSIVGSGRYNEQFF. The CDR3 region has the DNA TGTGCCAGTAGTATAGTCGGTAGCGGGCGATACAATGAGCAGTTCTTC. Combining the CDR3 with reference TRBV19 and TRBJ2-1 gives the whole variable domain DGGITQSPKYLFRKEGQNVTLSCEQNLNHDAMYWYRQDPGQGLRLIYYSQIVNDFQKGDIAEGYSVSREKKESFPLTVTSAQKNPTAFYLCASSIVGSGRYNEQFFGPGTRLTVL.

The chain couples TRBV27 to TRBJ1-2, with D maybe TRBD1 (6 bases). CDR3 length: 14 amino acids. V was cut by 6 bases and J by 5 bases, with 16 bases left in between. Germline CDR1 is MNHEY and CDR2 is SMNVEV (reference sequence). The CDR3 DNA is TGTGCCAGCAGGACCGGGGGGGCACCATATGGCTACACCTTC. Translating gives CASRTGGAPYGYTF.

The chain carries TRBV29-1 and TRBJ2-3; D remains unclear. The CDR3 has 15 amino acids. Between the trimmed V and J ends, which lost 0 bases and 6 bases, there was a span of 16 bases. Per germline, CDR1 SQVTM and CDR2 ANQGSEA. CDR3 in amino acids: CSVEDIRRVGDTQYF. Here the CDR3 DNA reads TGCAGCGTTGAAGATATCAGACGGGTAGGCGATACGCAGTATTTT.